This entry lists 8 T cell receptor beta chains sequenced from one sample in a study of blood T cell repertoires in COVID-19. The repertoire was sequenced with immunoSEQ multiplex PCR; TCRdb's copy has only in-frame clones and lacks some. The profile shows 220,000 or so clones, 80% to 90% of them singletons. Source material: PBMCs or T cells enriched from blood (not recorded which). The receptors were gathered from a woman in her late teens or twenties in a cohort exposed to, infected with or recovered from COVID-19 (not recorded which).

The CDR3 region is CASSQAGGPTNEKLFF. The CDR3 DNA sequence: TGTGCCAGCAGCCAGGCAGGGGGGCCGACTAATGAAAAACTGTTTTTT. The chain combines TRBV4-2 with TRBJ1-4; 7 nucleotides match TRBD1. Germline CDR1 LGHNA, CDR2 YNFKEQ. CDR3 length equals 16 residues. V gave up 3 bases and J gave up 2 bases; unmatched junction bases: 6.

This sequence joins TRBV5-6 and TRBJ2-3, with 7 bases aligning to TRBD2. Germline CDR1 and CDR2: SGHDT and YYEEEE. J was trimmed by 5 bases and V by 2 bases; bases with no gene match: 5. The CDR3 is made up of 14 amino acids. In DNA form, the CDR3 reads TGTGCCAGCAGCTTAGGGGCGGGGGAAGATACGCAGTATTTT. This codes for CASSLGAGEDTQYF.

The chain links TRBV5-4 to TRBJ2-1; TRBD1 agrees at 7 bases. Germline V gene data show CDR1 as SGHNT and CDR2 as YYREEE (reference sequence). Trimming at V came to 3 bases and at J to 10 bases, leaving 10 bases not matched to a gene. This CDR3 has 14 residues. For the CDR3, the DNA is TGTGCCAGCAGCTCGGGACAGCAGGTTAGGGAGCAGTTCTTC. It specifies CASSSGQQVREQFF.

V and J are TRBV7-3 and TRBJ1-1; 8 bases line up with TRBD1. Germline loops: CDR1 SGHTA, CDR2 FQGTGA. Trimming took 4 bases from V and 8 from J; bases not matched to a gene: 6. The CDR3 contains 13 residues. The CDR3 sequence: CASSSTGAQEAFF. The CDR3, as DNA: TGTGCCAGCAGCTCGACAGGGGCCCAAGAAGCTTTCTTT.

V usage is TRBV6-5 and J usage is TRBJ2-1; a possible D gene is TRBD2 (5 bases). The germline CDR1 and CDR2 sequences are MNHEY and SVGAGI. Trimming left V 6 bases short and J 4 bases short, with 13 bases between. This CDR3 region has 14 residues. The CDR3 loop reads CASRLNGEYNEQFF. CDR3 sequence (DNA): TGTGCCAGCAGGCTGAACGGGGAGTACAATGAGCAGTTCTTC.

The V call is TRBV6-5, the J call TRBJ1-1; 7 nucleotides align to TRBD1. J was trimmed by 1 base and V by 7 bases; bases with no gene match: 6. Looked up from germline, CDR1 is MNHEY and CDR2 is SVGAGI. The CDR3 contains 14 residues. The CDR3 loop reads CASTRQGPNTEAFF. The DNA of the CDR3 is TGTGCCAGCACCCGACAGGGACCGAACACTGAAGCTTTCTTT.

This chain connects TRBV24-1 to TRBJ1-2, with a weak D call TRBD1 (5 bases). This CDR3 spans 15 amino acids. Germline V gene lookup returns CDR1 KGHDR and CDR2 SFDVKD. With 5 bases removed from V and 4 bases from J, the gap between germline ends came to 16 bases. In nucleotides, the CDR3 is TGTGCCACCAGTGGGCAATCGAGGAGGGGCTATGGCTACACCTTC. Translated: CATSGQSRRGYGYTF.

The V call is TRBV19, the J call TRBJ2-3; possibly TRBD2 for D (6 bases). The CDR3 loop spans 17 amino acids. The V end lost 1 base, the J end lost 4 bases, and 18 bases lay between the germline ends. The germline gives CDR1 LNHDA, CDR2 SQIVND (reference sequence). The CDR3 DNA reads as TGTGCCAGTAGTATAGGCCTTGGGAGGACAAAGGCAGATACGCAGTATTTT. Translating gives CASSIGLGRTKADTQYF. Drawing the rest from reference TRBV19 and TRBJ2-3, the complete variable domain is DGGITQSPKYLFRKEGQNVTLSCEQNLNHDAMYWYRQDPGQGLRLIYYSQIVNDFQKGDIAEGYSVSREKKESFPLTVTSAQKNPTAFYLCASSIGLGRTKADTQYFGPGTRLTVL.